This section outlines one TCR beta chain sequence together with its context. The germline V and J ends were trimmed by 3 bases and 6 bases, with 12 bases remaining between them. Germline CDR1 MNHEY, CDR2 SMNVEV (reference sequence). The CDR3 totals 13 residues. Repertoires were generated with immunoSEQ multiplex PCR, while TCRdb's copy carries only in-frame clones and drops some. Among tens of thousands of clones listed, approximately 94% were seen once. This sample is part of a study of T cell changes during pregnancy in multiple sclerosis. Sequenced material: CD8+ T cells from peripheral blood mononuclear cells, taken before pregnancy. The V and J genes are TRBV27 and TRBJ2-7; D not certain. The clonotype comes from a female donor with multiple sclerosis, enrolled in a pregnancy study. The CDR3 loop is CASSFGGFGEQYF. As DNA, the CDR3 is TGTGCCAGCAGTTTTGGCGGTTTCGGCGAGCAGTACTTC.